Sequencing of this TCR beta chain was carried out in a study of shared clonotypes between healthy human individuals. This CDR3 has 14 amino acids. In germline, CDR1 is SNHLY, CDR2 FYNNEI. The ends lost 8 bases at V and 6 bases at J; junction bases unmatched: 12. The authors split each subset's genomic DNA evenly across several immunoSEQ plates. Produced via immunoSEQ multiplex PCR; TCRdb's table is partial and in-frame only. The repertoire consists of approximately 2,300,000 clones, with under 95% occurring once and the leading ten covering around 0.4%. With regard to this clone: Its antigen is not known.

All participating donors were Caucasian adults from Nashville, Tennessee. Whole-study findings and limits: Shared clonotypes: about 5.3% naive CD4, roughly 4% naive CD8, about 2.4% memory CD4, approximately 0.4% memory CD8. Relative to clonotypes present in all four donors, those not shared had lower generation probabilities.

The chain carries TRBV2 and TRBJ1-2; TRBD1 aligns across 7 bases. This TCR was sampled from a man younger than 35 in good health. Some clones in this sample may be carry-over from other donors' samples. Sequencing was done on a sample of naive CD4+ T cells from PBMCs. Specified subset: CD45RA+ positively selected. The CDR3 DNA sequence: TGTGCCAGCGTCCCCGGGCCGACAGGGCATGGCTACACCTTC. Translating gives CASVPGPTGHGYTF.